This TCR beta chain was identified during a study of monozygotic twins with inflammatory bowel disease (dated by TCRdb to the late 2010s). With respect to the entire study: The complete study included approximately 28 monozygotic twin pairs: 19 IBD-discordant Danish pairs and nine German pairs, of which four were IBD-concordant and five were IBD-discordant. The search for disease-associated traits relied mainly on comparing, within discordant pairs, IBD patients with their genetically identical healthy co-twins. Each individual had, on average, about 151 000 unique TCRalpha sequences and 181 000 unique TCRbeta sequences available for analysis.

Libraries were built with 5' RACE. Each TCR library was prepared from about 3,300 ng of total RNA. For each sample, cDNA was synthesized in eight separate reactions using SMARTScribe reverse transcriptase. During cDNA synthesis, unique molecular identifiers containing a 6-nucleotide sample barcode were introduced by template switching. Two nested PCRs of approximately 16 and 10 cycles amplified the TCRalpha and TCRbeta cDNA, and bead purification followed each PCR. Before amplification, the cDNA was treated with uracil DNA-glycosylase and purified using the QIAquick PCR purification kit. In the second PCR, Illumina TruSeq-compatible adapters and sample-specific barcodes were added. TapeStation and Qubit were used to check library quality and concentration, and around 4.7 ng of each library was pooled. Pooled libraries were sequenced on an Illumina HiSeq2500 single-index Rapid Run with 2 x 100 bp reads and custom sequencing primers. The original methods were these. MiGEC version 1.2.6 was used for UMI-based consensus assembly, which corrected PCR and sequencing errors. V(D)J alignment, clonotype assembly and CDR3 extraction were performed with MiXCR version 2.1.1. Normalisation of gene usage, clonotype sharing and MAIT/NKT TCR abundance was achieved by analysing the top 1000, 10 000 and 20 000 clonotypes per sample. Diversity was computed as the inverse Simpson index with the vegan R package after downsampling to 27 000 UMIs. Paired Mann-Whitney U tests were applied to discordant twin pairs, and Benjamini-Hochberg correction was used for multiple testing. TCRdb reprocessed the reads, so every CDR3 protein sequence counts as one entry and DNA is not shown. The V and J calls shown here were made by TCRdb, not taken from the authors' results. The sample's clone listing holds approximately 100,000 distinct CDR3 sequences. Together, the top ten hold more than 1.5% of the sample.

An approximately 2.3 ml peripheral blood sample was drawn into PAXgene tubes per donor and stored at -80°C. Total RNA was isolated from whole blood with the PAXgene blood miRNA kit on an automated QIAcube, without T cell sorting. Deep TCRalpha and TCRbeta repertoire profiling with unique molecular barcoding was performed on peripheral blood of monozygotic twin pairs concordant or discordant for inflammatory bowel disease. Smoking habits were recorded for all twin pairs, with individuals classified as current, former or never smokers. With respect to this clonotype: Its antigen has not been determined.

CDR1 and CDR2 are read off the germline V gene as SQVTM and ANQGSEA. The CDR3 sequence holds 13 residues, the cysteine and phenylalanine included. The DNA is unrecorded. Broader findings and caveats from the paper: Compared with healthy twins, IBD patients shared fewer clonotypes with other individuals, and the difference was most pronounced in patients with signs of disease activity. No single strong signal or clonotype linked to IBD turned up in the results, so the idea that one exists was not supported. Because patients received different immunosuppressive treatments, the repertoires may have picked up extra background noise and variability between individuals. Different T cell subtypes could not be distinguished in the analysis. Concordant and discordant twins showed no difference in repertoire similarity, possibly because of limited statistical power. A decrease in TCRbeta repertoire diversity, as measured by inverse Simpson index, was observed in IBD patients compared with their healthy co-twins.

Sequences were obtained from blood. This clonotype was obtained from a human donor with ulcerative colitis or Crohn's disease, or a healthy co-twin of an affected twin (not recorded which). The chain employs TRBV29-1 and TRBJ1-2; with no DNA, the TCRdb D assignment of TRBD1 cannot be verified. The CDR3 protein sequence reads: CSARQGANYGYTF.